The text below deals with one TCR beta chain. Its specificity is not known. Stem cell-like memory, regulatory, central memory and naive CD4+ cells were sorted via CD45RO/CCR7/CD25/CD127/CD95/CD27. Populations obtained by sorting all exceeded 95% purity. There are 15 residues in the CDR3. This entry belongs to a study of beta chain features in type 1 diabetes. Expressed TCRB transcripts were sequenced, since all the RNA that had been isolated was reverse transcribed. The method was immunoSEQ multiplex PCR; TCRdb's version includes in-frame clones alone and lacks a portion of them. The profile shows 600,000 or so clones, around 15% of them singletons. Study-level points and caveats: For patients, the naive, central memory and Treg TCRB repertoires appeared more alike than for healthy donors. Among patients with Type 1 diabetes, TCRB CDR3s were moderately but significantly shorter in every one of the four CD4+ subsets. Researchers cautioned that cDNA sequencing could over-represent cells with high TCR expression.

V gene TRBV21-1 combines with J gene TRBJ1-2; the D call in the table, TRBD1, was not verified against the DNA. TRBV21-1 is labeled a pseudogene. Material for sequencing was naive CD4+ T cells from blood. This receptor was obtained from a man aged 18 to 29 with type 1 diabetes. The CDR3 nucleotides read TGTGCCAGCACCAGAACAGGGGAAGATGGAGATGGCTACACCTTC. Translated, it gives CASTRTGEDGDGYTF.